The TCR beta chain described here comes from a study of regulatory T cells in long-lasting Graves disease. Study overall: A definition of persistent Graves' disease required over 5 years of antithyroid drugs plus positive TSH receptor antibodies. Study-wide findings and caveats: Sampling was limited to peripheral blood rather than thyroid tissue. Persistent disease favored TRBV28, TRBJ1-2 and TRBJ2-5.

With iRepertoire HTBI primers and Arm-PCR of CDR3 regions, TCR beta libraries were built. TCRdb re-analysed the multiplex PCR reads in MiXCR, keeping a single row per CDR3 protein. The sample has hundreds of thousands of distinct CDR3 sequences; approximately 31% are singletons. The time point is: persistent/refractory GD, antithyroid drugs over 5 years with positive TRAb. From PBMCs, RNA was extracted and then used to make the TCR library. Doctors identified Graves' disease using the American Thyroid Association guidelines. Germline V gene sequence: CDR1 SGHAT, CDR2 FQNNGV. CDR3 size: 14 residues. V lost 0 bases and J lost 0, with 6 bases in between. This clonotype was detected many times. No antigen is known for it.

The sample here was peripheral blood mononuclear cells (PBMCs), taken when the disease was refractory, from a patient treated with antithyroid drugs. This TCR derives from a female donor with Graves disease. V and J are TRBV11-2 and TRBJ2-7; no clear D gene. CDR3 sequence reads: CASSLERSSYEQYF. As DNA, the CDR3 is TGTGCCAGCAGCTTAGAGCGGAGCTCCTACGAGCAGTACTTC.